One TCR beta chain is described in this entry. Its antigen remains unidentified. The sample belongs to a study of identical twins. Regarding the study as a whole: Beta out-of-frame sequences showed weaker excess twin sharing.

The CDR3 loop spans 12 amino acids. The V gene's germline CDR1 is SQVTM and CDR2 ANQGSEA. Trimming removed 6 bases at V and 3 bases at J, with 12 bases between. From the 5' RACE reads, TCRdb called clonotypes with MiXCR, one entry per CDR3 protein. The sample yields 420,000 or so distinct CDR3 sequences, under 20% seen once. This TCR came from a man over 45 in good health. The material sequenced was naive T cells sorted from blood. The rearrangement joins TRBV29-1 to TRBJ2-7; TRBD2 might be the D (6 bases). In nucleotides, the CDR3 is TGCAGCGTCCGGGTTAGCGGCTACGAGCAGTACTTC. Encoded protein: CSVRVSGYEQYF.